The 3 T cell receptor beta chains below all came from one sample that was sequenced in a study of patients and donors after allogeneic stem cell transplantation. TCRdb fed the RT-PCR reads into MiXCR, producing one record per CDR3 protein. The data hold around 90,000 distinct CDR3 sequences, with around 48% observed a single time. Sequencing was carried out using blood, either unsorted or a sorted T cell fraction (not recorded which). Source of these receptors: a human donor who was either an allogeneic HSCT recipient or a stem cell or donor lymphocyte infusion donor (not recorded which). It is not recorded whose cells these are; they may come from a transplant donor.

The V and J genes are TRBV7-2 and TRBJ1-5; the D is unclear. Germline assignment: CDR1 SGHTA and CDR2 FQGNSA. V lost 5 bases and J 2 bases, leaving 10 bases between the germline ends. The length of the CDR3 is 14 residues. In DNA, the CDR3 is TGTGCCAGCAGCCCCCAATCGGGCAATCAGCCCCAGCATTTT. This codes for CASSPQSGNQPQHF.

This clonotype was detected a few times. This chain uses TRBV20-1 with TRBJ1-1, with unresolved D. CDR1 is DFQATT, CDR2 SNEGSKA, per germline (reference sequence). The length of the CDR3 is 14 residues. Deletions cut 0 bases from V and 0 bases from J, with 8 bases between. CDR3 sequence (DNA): TGCAGTGCTAGAGAAAAGGCTTTGAACACTGAAGCTTTCTTT. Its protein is CSAREKALNTEAFF.

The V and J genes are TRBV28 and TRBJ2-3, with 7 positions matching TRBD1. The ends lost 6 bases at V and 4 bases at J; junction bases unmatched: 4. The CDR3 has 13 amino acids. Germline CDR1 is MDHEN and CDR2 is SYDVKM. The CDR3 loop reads CASRYRGPDTQYF. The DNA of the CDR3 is TGTGCCAGCAGATACAGGGGCCCAGATACGCAGTATTTT.